This T cell receptor beta chain derives from a study of early T cells in non-severe SARS-CoV-2 infection. Study at large: Sequencing used unsorted whole-blood bulk RNA, so chains lack pairing.

Germline V gene lookup returns CDR1 SEHNR and CDR2 FQNEAQ (reference sequence). The CDR3 loop spans 13 amino acids. Trimming took 3 bases from V and 3 from J, leaving 8 bases between them. Unique molecular identifier tags were affixed to discrete cDNA molecules. TCRdb independently ran MiXCR on the 5' RACE reads; one entry per CDR3 protein. The table shows around 26,000 distinct CDR3 sequences, with 4.5% to 6% occurring only once. This receptor was obtained from an adult who was a healthcare worker with PCR-confirmed SARS-CoV-2 infection or an uninfected control (not recorded which). The sequenced sample consisted of whole blood. This chain joins TRBV7-9 and TRBJ1-2; a possible D gene is TRBD1 (5 bases). CDR3 amino acids: CASSFDRDYGYTF. CDR3 bases: TGTGCCAGCAGCTTCGACAGAGACTATGGCTACACCTTC.